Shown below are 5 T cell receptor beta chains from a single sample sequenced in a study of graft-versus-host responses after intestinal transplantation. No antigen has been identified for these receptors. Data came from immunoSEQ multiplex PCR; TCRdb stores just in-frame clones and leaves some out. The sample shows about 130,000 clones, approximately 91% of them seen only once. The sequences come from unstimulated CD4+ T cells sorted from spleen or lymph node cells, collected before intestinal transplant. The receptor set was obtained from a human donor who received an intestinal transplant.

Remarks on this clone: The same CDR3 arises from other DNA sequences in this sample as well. The CDR3 DNA follows: TGCGCCAGCAGCTTGGCCGGACTTCGTGAGCAGTTCTTC. Its protein product is CASSLAGLREQFF. The chain combines TRBV5-1 with TRBJ2-1; perhaps TRBD2 as D (5 bases). Between the trimmed V and J ends, which lost 0 bases and 9 bases, there was a span of 10 bases. This CDR3 is 13 amino acids long. Germline lookup yields CDR1 SGHRS and CDR2 YFSETQ.

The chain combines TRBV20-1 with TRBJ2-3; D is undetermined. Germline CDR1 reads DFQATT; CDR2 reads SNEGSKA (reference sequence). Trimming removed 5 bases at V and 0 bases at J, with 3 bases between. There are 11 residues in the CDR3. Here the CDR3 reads CSAPSTDTQYF. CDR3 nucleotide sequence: TGCAGTGCTCCCAGCACAGATACGCAGTATTTT.

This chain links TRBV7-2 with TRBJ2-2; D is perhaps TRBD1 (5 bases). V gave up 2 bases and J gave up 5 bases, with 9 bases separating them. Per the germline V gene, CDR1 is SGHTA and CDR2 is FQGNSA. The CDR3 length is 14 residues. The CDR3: CASSLQGSTGELFF. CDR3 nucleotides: TGTGCCAGCAGCTTACAGGGATCGACCGGGGAGCTGTTTTTT.

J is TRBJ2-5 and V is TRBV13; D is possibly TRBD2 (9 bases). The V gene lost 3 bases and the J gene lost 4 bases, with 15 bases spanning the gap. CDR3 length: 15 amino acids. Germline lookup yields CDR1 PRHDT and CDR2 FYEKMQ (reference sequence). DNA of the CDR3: TGTGCCAGCAGCTTGGCTAGCGGGACAGGAGAGACCCAGTACTTC. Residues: CASSLASGTGETQYF.

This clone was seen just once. The CDR3, as DNA: TGCGCCAGCAGCTTGGCCCTGGGGGCTGAAGCTTTCTTT. This gives the protein CASSLALGAEAFF. The rearrangement joins TRBV5-1 to TRBJ1-1; D might be TRBD1 (5 bases). The CDR3 has 13 residues. Trimming shortened V by 0 bases and J by 6 bases, and 9 bases separated the two germline ends. Germline CDR1 reads SGHRS; CDR2 reads YFSETQ.